The 23 T cell receptor beta chains presented below share a single source sample, sequenced in a study of cytomegalovirus exposure and HLA in healthy donors. PCR was performed using 60 Vbeta and 13 Jbeta primers. Libraries were prepared by immunoSEQ multiplex PCR; TCRdb keeps only in-frame clonotypes and omits some of them. The table includes 200,000 or so clones, 82% detected once. Source material: PBMCs. Receptors originate from a woman in her forties or fifties in good health and CMV-seropositive.

The chain has TRBV6-5 and TRBJ2-7, with a tentative D call TRBD1 (6 bases). The CDR3 sequence is 14 residues long. V lost 4 bases to trimming and J lost 0 bases, with 10 bases between them. Germline V lookup: CDR1 MNHEY, CDR2 SVGAGI. The CDR3 nucleotides are TGTGCCAGCAGTTCCATGGACAGCTCCTACGAGCAGTACTTC. Translation gives CASSSMDSSYEQYF.

This clone appeared a few times. This chain links TRBV6-5 with TRBJ1-4; D remains unclear. Trimming stripped 2 bases from V and 0 bases from J, with 7 bases between. Germline V lookup: CDR1 MNHEY, CDR2 SVGAGI. CDR3 size: 15 residues. DNA for the CDR3: TGTGCCAGCAGTTACCAGGTTGCAACTAATGAAAAACTGTTTTTT. Encoded protein: CASSYQVATNEKLFF.

The V call is TRBV6-1, the J call TRBJ2-7; D remains ambiguous. The CDR3 totals 13 residues. The germline gives CDR1 MNHNS, CDR2 SASEGT. Trimming pared 2 bases from V and 2 bases from J, leaving 7 bases between. The CDR3 sequence: CASSEQSAYEQYF. Written as DNA, the CDR3 is TGTGCCAGCAGTGAACAGTCTGCCTACGAGCAGTACTTC.

The chain recombines TRBV5-1 with TRBJ2-1, with a tentative D call TRBD1 (6 bases). The CDR3 is made up of 15 amino acids. Deletions cut 4 bases from V and 3 bases from J, with 14 bases between. CDR1 is SGHRS, CDR2 YFSETQ, per germline. CDR3 nucleotide sequence: TGCGCCAGCAGCCCATCCCCAGGGGACTACAATGAGCAGTTCTTC. As protein: CASSPSPGDYNEQFF.

CDR3 sequence: CASSLRGGSYEQYF. CDR3 DNA: TGTGCCAGCAGCTTGCGGGGGGGTTCCTACGAGCAGTACTTC. This chain links TRBV5-8 with TRBJ2-5; 8 bases map to TRBD2. The J call is uncertain, as TRBJ2-7 better fits the DNA end. Germline values: CDR1 SGHTS, CDR2 YDEGEE. This CDR3 region has 14 residues.

The gene calls are TRBV30 and TRBJ1-5; D might be TRBD1 (6 bases). Germline V lookup: CDR1 GTSNPN, CDR2 SVGIG (reference sequence). The CDR3 has 15 residues. V was cut by 1 base and J by 2 bases, with 12 bases left in between. CDR3 coding DNA: TGTGCCTGGAGTGGGGGGGGCAAGGGCAATCAGCCCCAGCATTTT. It codes for CAWSGGGKGNQPQHF. The complete variable domain, with remaining parts taken from reference TRBV30 and TRBJ1-5, reads SQTIHQWPATLVQPVGSPLSLECTVEGTSNPNLYWYRQAAGRGLQLLFYSVGIGQISSEVPQNLSASRPQDRQFILSSKKLLLSDSGFYLCAWSGGGKGNQPQHFGDGTRLSIL.

The chain is built from TRBV28 and TRBJ1-2; weak D call: TRBD1 (6 bases). The CDR3 is made up of 15 amino acids. Germline CDR1 MDHEN, CDR2 SYDVKM. V shed 2 bases and J shed 1 base, with 11 bases lying between them. The CDR3 nucleotides are TGTGCCAGCAGTTTAGTACAGGGAGATAACTATGGCTACACCTTC. Translation: CASSLVQGDNYGYTF.

This clone was observed a few times. The chain employs TRBV7-3 and TRBJ2-2; 8 bases map to TRBD1. The CDR3 loop spans 15 amino acids. V lost 4 bases and J lost 5; bases outside the gene matches: 6. The germline V gene encodes CDR1 SGHTA and CDR2 FQGTGA. The CDR3 sequence is CASSSIGTGTGELFF. CDR3 coding DNA: TGTGCCAGCAGCTCCATAGGGACAGGAACCGGGGAGCTGTTTTTT.

The rearrangement links TRBV5-1 to TRBJ2-7, with D possibly TRBD1 on 6 matching bases. The CDR3 sequence is 14 residues long. The germline gives CDR1 SGHRS, CDR2 YFSETQ. V lost 5 bases to trimming and J lost 1 base, with 13 bases between them. CDR3 in DNA: TGCGCCAGCAGTCCTGACAGGCCTTCCTACGAGCAGTACTTC. This gives the protein CASSPDRPSYEQYF.

In regard to this clone: Sequence at one end of the junction differs from germline and may be a read error. CDR3 nucleotides: TGTGCCAGCAGCCGCACCTGGACTAGCGCGAGCTCTGGGGCCAACGGCCTGACTTTC. Its translation is CASSRTWTSASSGANGLTF. The chain links TRBV11-2 to TRBJ2-6; 9 positions match TRBD2. The V gene's germline CDR1 is SGHAT and CDR2 FQNNGV. This CDR3 is built from 19 residues.

The table lists this clone with a few counts. The V call is TRBV2, the J call TRBJ1-5, with D uncertain. Trimming pared 4 bases from V and 3 bases from J, leaving 10 bases between. This CDR3 is 14 amino acids long. Germline lookup yields CDR1 SNHLY and CDR2 FYNNEI. CDR3 residues: CASSGQSNNQPQHF. The CDR3 DNA reads as TGTGCCAGCAGTGGGCAGTCGAACAATCAGCCCCAGCATTTT.

The V gene is TRBV28, the J gene TRBJ2-7, with 8 bases fitting TRBD1. After removal of 4 bases from V and 3 bases from J, the junction contained 2 bases not matched to a gene. The germline V gene encodes CDR1 MDHEN and CDR2 SYDVKM. The CDR3 has 13 amino acids. CDR3 in DNA: TGTGCCAGCAGTTGGGACAGGAGCTACGAGCAGTACTTC. This translates into CASSWDRSYEQYF.

V usage is TRBV10-3 and J usage is TRBJ1-1; D is possibly TRBD1 (5 bases). The CDR3 consists of 14 residues. Trimming removed 3 bases at V and 5 bases at J, with 13 bases between. Germline loops: CDR1 ENHRY, CDR2 SYGVKD. The CDR3 region has the DNA TGTGCCATCAGTGAAGGTGCCAAGGGGACTGAAGCTTTCTTT. This codes for CAISEGAKGTEAFF.

V usage is TRBV14 and J usage is TRBJ1-1; D uncertain. Trimming took off 4 bases at V and 5 bases at J, with 20 bases between the two ends. This CDR3 comprises 16 residues. Germline CDR1 is SGHDN and CDR2 is FVKESK. The DNA for the CDR3 is TGTGCCAGCAGCCCCGATATAGGGAGGTTGTGGACTGAAGCTTTCTTT. Translated: CASSPDIGRLWTEAFF.

The chain carries TRBV7-9 and TRBJ2-1; 10 bases are shared with TRBD1. Germline V gene data show CDR1 as SEHNR and CDR2 as FQNEAQ (reference sequence). The junction had 5 bases not matched to a gene; V was cut back by 1 base and J by 8 bases. This CDR3 is 15 amino acids long. The CDR3 sequence: CASSLGQGAIDEQFF. The CDR3 DNA follows: TGTGCCAGCAGCTTAGGACAGGGGGCTATCGATGAGCAGTTCTTC.

The V call is TRBV2, the J call TRBJ2-6, with D possibly TRBD1 on 6 matching bases. Between the trimmed V and J ends, which lost 8 bases and 4 bases, there was a span of 12 bases. Germline V gene data show CDR1 as SNHLY and CDR2 as FYNNEI. CDR3 length: 14 residues. DNA of the CDR3: TGTGCCAGCCACAGGGCTCAGGGGGCCAACGTCCTGACTTTC. It translates to CASHRAQGANVLTF.

The chain links TRBV2 to TRBJ1-1; D remains ambiguous. The CDR3 consists of 11 residues. Trimming left V 6 bases short and J 3 bases short, with 5 bases between. CDR1 and CDR2 (germline): SNHLY, FYNNEI. The DNA for the CDR3 is TGTGCCAGCAGCCCCTACACTGAAGCTTTCTTT. Translated, it gives CASSPYTEAFF.

This clone was picked up a small number of times. The rearrangement links TRBV6-1 to TRBJ2-1; D is unclear. The CDR3 is 13 amino acids. V lost 6 bases and J lost 3, with 9 bases in between. Germline lookup yields CDR1 MNHNS and CDR2 SASEGT. The CDR3 bases are TGTGCCAGCAGGGCCTTCCACTACAATGAGCAGTTCTTC. This sequence encodes CASRAFHYNEQFF.

V is TRBV4-3 and J is TRBJ2-3; 8 nucleotides match TRBD1. In germline, CDR1 is LGHNA, CDR2 YSLEER. This CDR3 spans 15 amino acids. The J segment lost 9 bases and the V segment lost 4 bases, leaving 12 bases of the junction unmatched. The CDR3 DNA reads TGCGCCAGCAGCCTATCCAGGCTTGACAGGGGAACGCAGTATTTT. This gives the protein CASSLSRLDRGTQYF.

The chain has TRBV6-6 and TRBJ2-7; D perhaps matches TRBD2 (5 bases). The CDR3 sequence is 13 residues long. The V gene lost 6 bases and the J gene lost 5 bases, with 14 bases spanning the gap. Germline V CDR1 and CDR2: MNHNY, SVGAGI (reference sequence). The chain's CDR3 is CASSSGNFDEQYF. The CDR3 nucleotides are TGTGCCAGCAGCTCGGGAAATTTCGACGAGCAGTACTTC.

The chain carries TRBV11-2 and TRBJ2-1; D is unclear. This CDR3 contains 15 residues. Per germline, CDR1 SGHAT and CDR2 FQNNGV. V lost 2 bases and J lost 8, with 16 bases in between. The CDR3 sequence is CASSLTVARVDEQFF. The CDR3 DNA sequence: TGTGCCAGCAGCTTAACGGTAGCCCGCGTCGATGAGCAGTTCTTC. Together with reference TRBV11-2 and TRBJ2-1, the CDR3 gives the full variable domain: EAGVAQSPRYKIIEKRQSVAFWCNPISGHATLYWYQQILGQGPKLLIQFQNNGVVDDSQLPKDRFSAERLKGVDSTLKIQPAKLEDSAVYLCASSLTVARVDEQFFGPGTRLTVL.

This chain uses TRBV7-2 with TRBJ2-1; 9 bases line up with TRBD2. CDR1 is SGHTA and CDR2 is FQGNSA in the germline V gene. The CDR3 runs to 15 residues. After removal of 5 bases from V and 4 bases from J, the junction contained 6 bases not matched to a gene. CDR3 residues: CASSPRRGGYNEQFF. The CDR3 nucleotides read TGTGCCAGCAGCCCTCGGCGGGGGGGTTACAATGAGCAGTTCTTC.

This clone was counted a few times. This chain connects TRBV19 to TRBJ2-5, with D perhaps matching TRBD2 (6 bases). The J call is doubtful: the DNA matches TRBJ2-7 better. This CDR3 region has 15 residues. CDR1 is LNHDA and CDR2 is SQIVND in the germline V gene (reference sequence). In nucleotides, the CDR3 is TGTGCCAGTAGTATTGCGGGACGAAACTCCTACGAGCAGTACTTC. This encodes CASSIAGRNSYEQYF.